Presented here are 30 T cell receptor beta chains from one specimen sequenced in a study of PD-1 blockade in classical Hodgkin lymphoma (dated by TCRdb to 2020 to 2022). The library was obtained by the immunoSEQ multiplex PCR assay. TCRdb limited this immuneACCESS table to in-frame rearrangements with V and J called. A share of clones is missing; checked studies link under half to unresolved V genes, and the rest is unexplained. The sample contains about 30,000 clones, 85% to 90% of them found a single time. 6% to 8% of the sample is in the top ten clones. The sample's time point label, decoded: cycle 1 day 1 (C1D1), immediately before nivolumab initiation. Every trial patient had relapsed following autologous stem cell transplantation, and prior brentuximab vedotin exposure was what differed among cohorts A, B and C. Magnetic negative selection with a Miltenyi CD8+ T cell isolation kit was used to purify CD8+ T cells from thawed PBMCs.

The sequenced sample was CD8+ T cells from blood, obtained at baseline. The source is a human donor with classical Hodgkin lymphoma.

The chain joins TRBV5-5 to TRBJ1-2; 10 bases match TRBD1. V shed 4 bases, J shed 6 bases, and the junction held 12 bases outside the gene matches. The CDR3 has 16 residues. Germline CDR1 and CDR2: SGHKS and YYEKEE (reference sequence). The CDR3 spells CASSKEAGTGDHGYTF. The CDR3 coding sequence is TGTGCCAGCAGCAAGGAAGCCGGGACAGGGGATCATGGCTACACCTTC.

This clone appeared a single time. The genes are TRBV27 and TRBJ2-7; 9 positions match TRBD2. This CDR3 spans 12 amino acids. J gave up 1 base and V 11 bases, and 3 bases lay outside the gene matches. Germline V gene lookup returns CDR1 MNHEY and CDR2 SMNVEV (reference sequence). CDR3 nucleotide sequence: TGTGCCCTGCGGGGGGGGTCCTACGAGCAGTACTTC. This sequence encodes CALRGGSYEQYF.

The chain carries TRBV5-4 and TRBJ2-1; weak D call: TRBD2 (5 bases). Trimming cost V 7 bases and J 10 bases, with 12 bases left between them. The germline V gene encodes CDR1 SGHNT and CDR2 YYREEE (reference sequence). There are 11 residues in the CDR3. CDR3 sequence reads: CASLSASEQFF. As DNA, the CDR3 is TGTGCCAGCCTTAGCGCCTCAGAGCAGTTCTTC.

This clone has only one observation. The chain uses TRBV29-1 and TRBJ1-2, with 9 bases lining up with TRBD1. CDR1 is SQVTM, CDR2 ANQGSEA, per germline. This CDR3 is 14 amino acids long. Trimming took 1 base from V and 5 from J; bases not matched to a gene: 5. CDR3 amino acids: CSVEGGQGGYGYTF. The CDR3 coding sequence is TGCAGCGTTGAAGGGGGACAGGGAGGGTATGGCTACACCTTC.

The chain recombines TRBV30 with TRBJ2-7, with 8 bases lining up with TRBD2. Trimming took 0 bases from V and 2 from J; bases not matched to a gene: 12. The length of the CDR3 is 17 residues. CDR1 is GTSNPN and CDR2 is SVGIG in the germline V gene (reference sequence). The CDR3 is CAWSVLGREGFPYEQYF. The CDR3 DNA follows: TGTGCCTGGAGTGTATTGGGTCGGGAGGGTTTCCCCTACGAGCAGTACTTC.

The chain joins TRBV5-5 to TRBJ2-7; the match to TRBD2 covers 8 bases. This CDR3 is built from 17 residues. The J segment lost 2 bases and the V segment lost 1 base, leaving 11 bases of the junction unmatched. The germline V gene encodes CDR1 SGHKS and CDR2 YYEKEE (reference sequence). The CDR3 DNA follows: TGTGCCAGCAGCTTGTTGGGGGTTAGCGGGGAGGCCTACGAGCAGTACTTC. Translation: CASSLLGVSGEAYEQYF.

J is TRBJ2-3 and V is TRBV6-1; D not resolved. The germline V and J ends were trimmed by 3 bases and 4 bases, with 11 bases remaining between them. Looked up from germline, CDR1 is MNHNS and CDR2 is SASEGT. This CDR3 has 14 amino acids. DNA for the CDR3: TGTGCCAGCAGTGACCCCCCCAGTTCAGATACGCAGTATTTT. It is translated as CASSDPPSSDTQYF.

V and J are TRBV6-5 and TRBJ2-5; D may match TRBD1 or TRBD2 (5 bases each). The CDR3 extends over 15 amino acids. Trimming cost V 4 bases and J 1 base, with 13 bases left between them. Germline CDR1 reads MNHEY; CDR2 reads SVGAGI. The CDR3 nucleotides read TGTGCCAGCAGTTGGTTTTGGGGGACCCAAGAGACCCAGTACTTC. Residues: CASSWFWGTQETQYF.

The chain carries TRBV10-2 and TRBJ1-1; tentatively, D is TRBD1 (5 bases). Germline assignment: CDR1 WSHSY and CDR2 SAAADI. The CDR3 has 14 residues. The V and J ends lost 6 bases and 7 bases respectively, with 18 bases between them. The CDR3 coding sequence is TGCGCCAGCAGCCTCTCCGGGACCTACCTTGAAGCTTTCTTT. Residues: CASSLSGTYLEAFF.

The rearrangement joins TRBV11-2 to TRBJ2-7; 7 positions match TRBD2. Per germline, CDR1 SGHAT and CDR2 FQNNGV. The CDR3 runs 14 residues. J lost 4 bases, V lost 1 base, and 4 bases had no gene match. CDR3 DNA: TGTGCCAGCAGCTTAGGTCAGGGAGGGTACGAGCAGTACTTC. Encoded protein: CASSLGQGGYEQYF.

The chain recombines TRBV29-1 with TRBJ2-7, with 13 nucleotides matching TRBD2. Germline CDR1 reads SQVTM; CDR2 reads ANQGSEA. The CDR3 is 17 residues long. Trimming at V came to 4 bases and at J to 2 bases, leaving 11 bases not matched to a gene. CDR3 DNA: TGCAGCGTTGGAAGGACTAGCGGGAGTGTACAAACCTACGAGCAGTACTTC. Its protein product is CSVGRTSGSVQTYEQYF.

The chain combines TRBV7-3 with TRBJ2-7; 7 positions agree with TRBD1. This CDR3 is built from 13 residues. J lost 6 bases, V lost 5 bases, and 7 bases had no gene match. Germline CDR1 reads SGHTA; CDR2 reads FQGTGA. The CDR3 nucleotides read TGTGCCAGCAGCCCGACAGGGCCAGGCGAGCAGTACTTC. It codes for CASSPTGPGEQYF.

The chain has TRBV5-5 and TRBJ2-7, with 9 bases lining up with TRBD2. The junction had 16 bases not matched to a gene; V was cut back by 4 bases and J by 2 bases. This CDR3 contains 18 residues. The germline V gene has CDR1 SGHKS and CDR2 YYEKEE (reference sequence). DNA for the CDR3: TGTGCCAGCAGCCTCGACGTGGTAGCGGGAGCTCCTCCCTACGAGCAGTACTTC. Its protein product is CASSLDVVAGAPPYEQYF.

The chain links TRBV2 to TRBJ1-5; unclear D gene. Germline V gene sequence: CDR1 SNHLY, CDR2 FYNNEI. This CDR3 region has 17 residues. The V gene lost 6 bases and the J gene lost 0 bases, with 18 bases spanning the gap. CDR3 DNA: TGTGCCAGCAGGGACCCACTGGTGGGGAATAGCAATCAGCCCCAGCATTTT. Its protein is CASRDPLVGNSNQPQHF.

The rearrangement links TRBV9 to TRBJ2-5, with 12 nucleotides matching TRBD2. V gave up 0 bases and J gave up 5 bases; unmatched junction bases: 2. The CDR3 contains 15 residues. Germline CDR1 reads SGDLS; CDR2 reads YYNGEE. The CDR3 DNA follows: TGTGCCAGCAGCGTAGCTACTAGCGGGGGGGAGACCCAGTACTTC. It encodes CASSVATSGGETQYF.

V gene TRBV7-9 combines with J gene TRBJ1-1; TRBD1 is a possible D gene (6 bases). The CDR3 length is 14 residues. V dropped 6 bases and J dropped 4 bases, with 15 bases sitting between them. The V gene's germline CDR1 is SEHNR and CDR2 FQNEAQ (reference sequence). The CDR3 DNA reads as TGTGCCAGCAGATTCCCCCAGGGGCCCACTGAAGCTTTCTTT. This gives the protein CASRFPQGPTEAFF.

The gene calls are TRBV27 and TRBJ2-7; D is possibly TRBD1 (6 bases). The CDR3 totals 16 residues. From germline, CDR1 is MNHEY and CDR2 SMNVEV (reference sequence). Trimming shortened V by 5 bases and J by 3 bases, and 20 bases separated the two germline ends. CDR3 amino acids: CASSPISAGERYEQYF. The CDR3 coding sequence is TGTGCCAGCAGTCCCATTTCGGCAGGGGAGCGCTACGAGCAGTACTTC.

The V and J genes are TRBV9 and TRBJ1-2, with D unclear. V was trimmed by 4 bases and J by 4 bases, leaving 17 bases between them. This CDR3 has 15 amino acids. Germline V gene data show CDR1 as SGDLS and CDR2 as YYNGEE. The DNA for the CDR3 is TGTGCCAGCAGCTCTACAACAGCCAGCCTCTATGGCTACACCTTC. Translation: CASSSTTASLYGYTF.

The J gene is TRBJ2-1, the V gene TRBV27, with a possible D match to TRBD2 (6 bases). Germline assignment: CDR1 MNHEY and CDR2 SMNVEV (reference sequence). V lost 2 bases, J lost 7 bases, and 15 bases lay in between. The CDR3 loop spans 15 amino acids. CDR3 nucleotide sequence: TGTGCCAGCAGTTTAAGGGGAGAGGGGAGGAATGAGCAGTTCTTC. It translates to CASSLRGEGRNEQFF.

V and J are TRBV27 and TRBJ1-1; the D gene is possibly TRBD1 (5 bases). The germline V gene has CDR1 MNHEY and CDR2 SMNVEV (reference sequence). Trimming pared 8 bases from V and 4 bases from J, leaving 11 bases between. The CDR3 extends over 12 amino acids. CDR3 protein: CASARGGTEAFF. CDR3 DNA: TGTGCCAGCGCCCGGGGCGGCACTGAAGCTTTCTTT.

This chain links TRBV4-1 with TRBJ1-4; the match to TRBD1 covers 7 bases. J was trimmed by 5 bases and V by 4 bases; bases with no gene match: 13. The CDR3 sequence is 17 residues long. The V gene's germline CDR1 is MGHRA and CDR2 YSYEKL. The CDR3 region has the DNA TGCGCCAGCAGCCCCCCGACAGGGATAATGGCAAATGAAAAACTGTTTTTT. It encodes CASSPPTGIMANEKLFF.

J is TRBJ1-2 and V is TRBV9, with 10 nucleotides matching TRBD1. The CDR3 extends over 18 amino acids. V was pared by 3 bases and J by 3 bases, with 14 bases of the junction left unmatched. Germline CDR1 reads SGDLS; CDR2 reads YYNGEE. The CDR3 bases are TGTGCCAGCAGCGGTAGGGGACAGGGGAATCCCCCAGACTATGGCTACACCTTC. It translates to CASSGRGQGNPPDYGYTF.

This clone was detected only once. The genes are TRBV7-3 and TRBJ2-2; D unclear. Trimming stripped 4 bases from V and 0 bases from J, with 15 bases between. The CDR3 extends over 17 amino acids. Germline V gene lookup returns CDR1 SGHTA and CDR2 FQGTGA. CDR3 in amino acids: CASSYPSRRANTGELFF. The CDR3 nucleotides are TGTGCCAGCAGCTACCCCTCTCGTCGGGCGAACACCGGGGAGCTGTTTTTT.

The sample holds one count of this clone. The V gene is TRBV9, the J gene TRBJ2-7; 9 nucleotides match TRBD2. The CDR3 spans 16 residues. V gave up 0 bases and J gave up 3 bases; unmatched junction bases: 7. Germline loops: CDR1 SGDLS, CDR2 YYNGEE. This CDR3 is CASSVDSSGGYYEQYF. The CDR3 DNA reads as TGTGCCAGCAGCGTAGATAGTAGCGGGGGATACTACGAGCAGTACTTC.

The gene calls are TRBV4-1 and TRBJ2-5, with TRBD2 matching 9 bases. Germline trimming cut 4 bases from V and 5 bases from J; bases unmatched to any gene: 8. Looked up from germline, CDR1 is MGHRA and CDR2 is YSYEKL. CDR3 length: 15 amino acids. CDR3 in DNA: TGCGCCAGCAGCCTGCGGGAGGGCGCCGAGGAGACCCAGTACTTC. This codes for CASSLREGAEETQYF.

This chain joins TRBV2 and TRBJ1-6; no reliable D call. V dropped 6 bases and J dropped 10 bases, with 4 bases sitting between them. This CDR3 has 10 residues. Germline V gene lookup returns CDR1 SNHLY and CDR2 FYNNEI. CDR3: CASRGSPLHF. CDR3 sequence (DNA): TGTGCCAGCAGGGGGTCACCCCTCCACTTT.

The chain has TRBV15 and TRBJ2-3, with TRBD2 identical over 12 bases. CDR3 length: 18 amino acids. V was pared by 4 bases and J by 0 bases, with 8 bases of the junction left unmatched. The germline V gene encodes CDR1 LNHNV and CDR2 YYDKDF (reference sequence). CDR3: CATSMGTSGYSSTDTQYF. In DNA form, the CDR3 reads TGTGCCACCAGCATGGGGACTAGCGGGTACTCTAGCACAGATACGCAGTATTTT.

The chain is built from TRBV13 and TRBJ2-1; 9 nucleotides align to TRBD2. The germline V gene encodes CDR1 PRHDT and CDR2 FYEKMQ (reference sequence). This CDR3 is built from 16 residues. The V gene end was trimmed by 5 bases and the J gene end by 2 bases; junction bases not matched to a gene: 7. CDR3 DNA: TGTGCCAGCAGCCCGCCAAGCGGGAGGACCTACAATGAGCAGTTCTTC. Protein: CASSPPSGRTYNEQFF.

The V and J genes are TRBV5-1 and TRBJ2-5; tentatively, D is TRBD2 (6 bases). CDR1 is SGHRS, CDR2 YFSETQ, per germline. CDR3 length equals 16 residues. The germline V and J ends were trimmed by 2 bases and 1 base, with 15 bases remaining between them. As DNA, the CDR3 is TGCGCCAGCAGCTTCCCAGGAGCGGGTTCCCAAGAGACCCAGTACTTC. It encodes CASSFPGAGSQETQYF.

The chain carries TRBV4-1 and TRBJ1-1; TRBD1 aligns across 9 bases. Germline CDR1 MGHRA, CDR2 YSYEKL. Trimming removed 4 bases from V and 4 bases from J; junction bases left unmatched: 7. The CDR3 contains 15 residues. For the CDR3, the DNA is TGCGCCAGCAGCCGAAAGACAGGGGGGACCACTGAAGCTTTCTTT. Its protein product is CASSRKTGGTTEAFF.